What follows is one T cell receptor (beta chain) and its context. Sequencing used immunoSEQ multiplex PCR; TCRdb keeps in-frame clones, though not all of them. The data show about 93,000 clones, approximately 95% seen once. V lost 3 bases, J lost 3 bases, and 11 bases lay in between. Looked up from germline, CDR1 is MGHRA and CDR2 is YSYEKL. This CDR3 contains 14 residues. This specimen belongs to a study of technical replicates of blood from several donors. The chain is built from TRBV4-1 and TRBJ1-1; D is unresolved. Sequenced: T cells isolated from PBMCs. The TCR sequence derives from a human donor in good health. The CDR3 region has the DNA TGCGCCAGCAGCCAGCCGTTCCGGGACACTGAAGCTTTCTTT. Translation: CASSQPFRDTEAFF.